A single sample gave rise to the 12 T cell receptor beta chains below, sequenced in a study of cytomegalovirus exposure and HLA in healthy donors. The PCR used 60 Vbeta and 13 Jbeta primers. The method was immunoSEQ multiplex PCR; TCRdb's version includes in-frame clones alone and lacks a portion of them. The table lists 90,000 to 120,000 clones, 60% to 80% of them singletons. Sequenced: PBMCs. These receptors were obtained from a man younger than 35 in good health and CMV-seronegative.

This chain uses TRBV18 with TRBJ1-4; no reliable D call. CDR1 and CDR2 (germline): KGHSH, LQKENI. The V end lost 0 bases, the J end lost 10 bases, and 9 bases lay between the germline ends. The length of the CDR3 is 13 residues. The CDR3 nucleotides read TGTGCCAGCTCACCACCAATGAGGGCAAAACTGTTTTTT. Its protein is CASSPPMRAKLFF.

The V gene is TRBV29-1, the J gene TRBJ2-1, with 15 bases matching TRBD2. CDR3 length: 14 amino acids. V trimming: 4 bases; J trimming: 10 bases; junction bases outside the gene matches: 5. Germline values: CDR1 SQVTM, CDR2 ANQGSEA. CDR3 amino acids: CSVGTSGGAREQFF. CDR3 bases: TGCAGCGTTGGGACTAGCGGGGGGGCCAGAGAGCAGTTCTTC.

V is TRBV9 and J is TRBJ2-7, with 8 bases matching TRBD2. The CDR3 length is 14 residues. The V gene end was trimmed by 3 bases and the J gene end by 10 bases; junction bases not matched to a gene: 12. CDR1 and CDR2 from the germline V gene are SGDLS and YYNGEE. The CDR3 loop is CASSAGGEDTLQYF. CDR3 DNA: TGTGCCAGCAGCGCGGGGGGGGAGGACACCCTCCAGTACTTC.

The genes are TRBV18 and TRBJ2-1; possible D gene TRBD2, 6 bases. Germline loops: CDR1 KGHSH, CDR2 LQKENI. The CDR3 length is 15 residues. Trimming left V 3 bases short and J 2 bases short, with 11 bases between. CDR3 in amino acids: CASSPRGLAYNEQFF. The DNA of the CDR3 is TGTGCCAGCTCACCCCGGGGGTTGGCCTACAATGAGCAGTTCTTC.

CDR3 in amino acids: CASRTIDGNQPQHF. CDR3 in DNA: TGTGCCAGCAGGACTATCGACGGGAATCAGCCCCAGCATTTT. The gene calls are TRBV27 and TRBJ1-5; D not certain. Germline lookup yields CDR1 MNHEY and CDR2 SMNVEV (reference sequence). V dropped 6 bases and J dropped 4 bases, with 13 bases sitting between them. The CDR3 spans 14 residues.

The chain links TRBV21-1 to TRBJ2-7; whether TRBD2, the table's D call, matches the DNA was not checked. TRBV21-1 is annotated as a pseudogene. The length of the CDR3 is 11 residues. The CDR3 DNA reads TGTGCCAGCAGCAATTACTACGAGCAGTACTTC. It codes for CASSNYYEQYF.

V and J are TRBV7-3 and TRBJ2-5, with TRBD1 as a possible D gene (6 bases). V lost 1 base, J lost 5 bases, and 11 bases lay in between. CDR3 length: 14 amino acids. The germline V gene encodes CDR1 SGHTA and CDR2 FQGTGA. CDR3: CASSLMGAGETQYF. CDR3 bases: TGTGCCAGCAGCTTAATGGGGGCGGGTGAGACCCAGTACTTC. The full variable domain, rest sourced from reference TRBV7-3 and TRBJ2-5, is GAGVSQTPSNKVTEKGKYVELRCDPISGHTALYWYRQSLGQGPEFLIYFQGTGAADDSGLPNDRFFAVRPEGSVSTLKIQRTERGDSAVYLCASSLMGAGETQYFGPGTRLLVL.

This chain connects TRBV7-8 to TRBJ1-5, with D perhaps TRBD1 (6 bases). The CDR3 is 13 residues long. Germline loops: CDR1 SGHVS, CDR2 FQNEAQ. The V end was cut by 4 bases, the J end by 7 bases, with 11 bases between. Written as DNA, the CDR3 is TGTGCCAGCAGCTCCGGGACAAACCAGCCCCAGCATTTT. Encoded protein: CASSSGTNQPQHF.

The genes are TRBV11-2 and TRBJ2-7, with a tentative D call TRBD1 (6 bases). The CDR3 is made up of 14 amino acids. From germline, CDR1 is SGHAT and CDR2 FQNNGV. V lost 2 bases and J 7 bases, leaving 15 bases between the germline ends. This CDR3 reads CASSLSTGSWEQYF. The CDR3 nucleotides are TGTGCCAGCAGCTTATCTACAGGGAGTTGGGAGCAGTACTTC.

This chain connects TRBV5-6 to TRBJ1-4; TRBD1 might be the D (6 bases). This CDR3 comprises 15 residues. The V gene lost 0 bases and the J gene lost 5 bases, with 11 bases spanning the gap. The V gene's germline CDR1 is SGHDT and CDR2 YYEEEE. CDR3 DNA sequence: TGTGCCAGCAGCTTGGCCGGGCAGGGGAATGAAAAACTGTTTTTT. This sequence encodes CASSLAGQGNEKLFF.

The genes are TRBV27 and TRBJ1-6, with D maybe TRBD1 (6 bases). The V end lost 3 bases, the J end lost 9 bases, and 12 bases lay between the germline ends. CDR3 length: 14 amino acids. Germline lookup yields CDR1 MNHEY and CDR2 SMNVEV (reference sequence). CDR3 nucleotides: TGTGCCAGCAGTTTCTTACAGGGCGGTTCACCCCTCCACTTT. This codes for CASSFLQGGSPLHF.

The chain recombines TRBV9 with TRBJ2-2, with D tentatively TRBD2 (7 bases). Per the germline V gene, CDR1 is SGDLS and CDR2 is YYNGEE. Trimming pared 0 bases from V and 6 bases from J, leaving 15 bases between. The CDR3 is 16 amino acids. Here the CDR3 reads CASSVVRTGRAGELFF. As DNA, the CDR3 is TGTGCCAGCAGCGTAGTGAGAACAGGGAGGGCCGGGGAGCTGTTTTTT.